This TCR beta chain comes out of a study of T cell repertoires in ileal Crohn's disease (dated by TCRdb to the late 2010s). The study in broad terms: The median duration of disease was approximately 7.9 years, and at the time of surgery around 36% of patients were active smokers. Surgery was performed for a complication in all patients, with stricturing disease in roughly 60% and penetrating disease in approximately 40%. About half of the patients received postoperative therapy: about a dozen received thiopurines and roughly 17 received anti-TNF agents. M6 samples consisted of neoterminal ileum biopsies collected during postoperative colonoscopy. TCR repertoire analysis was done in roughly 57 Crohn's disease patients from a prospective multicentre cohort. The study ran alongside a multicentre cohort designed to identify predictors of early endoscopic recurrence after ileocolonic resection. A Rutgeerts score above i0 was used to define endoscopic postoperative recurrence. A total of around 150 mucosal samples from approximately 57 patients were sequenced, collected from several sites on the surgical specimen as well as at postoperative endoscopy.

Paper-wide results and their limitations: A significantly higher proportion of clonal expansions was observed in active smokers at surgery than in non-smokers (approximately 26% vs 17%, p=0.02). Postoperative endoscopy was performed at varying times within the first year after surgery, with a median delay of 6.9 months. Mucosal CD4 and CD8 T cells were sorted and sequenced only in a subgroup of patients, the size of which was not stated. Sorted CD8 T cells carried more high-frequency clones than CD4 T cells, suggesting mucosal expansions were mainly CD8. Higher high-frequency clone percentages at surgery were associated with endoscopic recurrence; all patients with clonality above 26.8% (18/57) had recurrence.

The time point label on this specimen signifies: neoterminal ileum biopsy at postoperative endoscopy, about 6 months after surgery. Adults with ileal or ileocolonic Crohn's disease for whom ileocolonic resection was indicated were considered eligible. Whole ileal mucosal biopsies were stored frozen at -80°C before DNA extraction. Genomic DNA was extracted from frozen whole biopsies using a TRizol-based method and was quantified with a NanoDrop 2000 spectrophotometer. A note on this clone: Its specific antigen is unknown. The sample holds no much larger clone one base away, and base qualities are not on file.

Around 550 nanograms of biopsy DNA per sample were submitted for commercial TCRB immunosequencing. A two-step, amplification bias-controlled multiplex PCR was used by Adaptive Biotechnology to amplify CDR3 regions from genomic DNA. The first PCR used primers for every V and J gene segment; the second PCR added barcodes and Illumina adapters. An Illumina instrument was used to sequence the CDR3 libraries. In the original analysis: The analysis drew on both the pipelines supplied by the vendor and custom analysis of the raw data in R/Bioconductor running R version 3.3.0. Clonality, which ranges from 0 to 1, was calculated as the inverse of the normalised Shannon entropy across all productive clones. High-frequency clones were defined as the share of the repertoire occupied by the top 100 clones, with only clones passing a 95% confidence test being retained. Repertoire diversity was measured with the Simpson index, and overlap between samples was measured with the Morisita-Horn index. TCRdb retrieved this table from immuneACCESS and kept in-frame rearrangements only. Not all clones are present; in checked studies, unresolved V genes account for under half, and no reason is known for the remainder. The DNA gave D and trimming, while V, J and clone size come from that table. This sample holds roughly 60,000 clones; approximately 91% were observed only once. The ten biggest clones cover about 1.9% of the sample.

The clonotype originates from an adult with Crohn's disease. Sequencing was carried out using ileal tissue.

In nucleotide form, the sequence is TGTGCCACCCGGGACAGGTCTTTCGACTCTGGAAACACCATATATTTT. Its product reads: CATRDRSFDSGNTIYF. Rearrangement joined TRBV15 to TRBJ1-3, with 8 bases matching TRBD1. For CDR1 and CDR2, the germline V gene (reference sequence) lists LNHNV and YYDKDF. The junction shows trimming of 8 bases on V and 0 bases on J, and the gene matches do not reach 9 bases of it. The CDR3, from cysteine to phenylalanine, totals 16 residues. The read is trimmed to its CDR3 DNA, 48 bases read in frame from base 1. Outside the CDR3, residues come from the reference TRBV15 and TRBJ1-3 proteins, so the full variable domain is: DAMVIQNPRYQVTQFGKPVTLSCSQTLNHNVMYWYQQKSSQAPKLLFHYYDKDFNNEADTPDNFQSRRPNTSFCFLDIRSPGLGDTAMYLCATRDRSFDSGNTIYFGEGSWLTVV.